This TCR beta chain was recovered during a study of blood T cell repertoires in COVID-19. The overall study: Samples taken during acute and convalescent COVID-19 were collected in the United States, Italy and Spain. PBMCs, B-cell-depleted T cells, or T cells provided the cDNA or gDNA that made up the material.

Source study methods: Amplification of reference gene primers provided the estimated nucleated cell counts. Repertoires were generated with immunoSEQ multiplex PCR, while TCRdb's copy carries only in-frame clones and drops some. That table is the source of V, J and clone size, and D and trimming were worked out from the DNA. The sample shows 200,000 to 250,000 clones, roughly 82% of them seen only once. Germline trimming cut 10 bases from V and 2 bases from J; bases unmatched to any gene: 6. The CDR3 is 14 amino acids. Germline lookup yields CDR1 MNHEY and CDR2 SVGAGI. This TCR came from a human donor in a cohort sampled during active COVID-19. This rearrangement joins TRBV6-5 to TRBJ2-1; 9 bases line up with TRBD1. Input material: peripheral blood. CDR3 region: CATRDRATYNEQFF. The DNA of the CDR3 is TGTGCCACTAGGGACAGGGCCACCTACAATGAGCAGTTCTTC.